The 21 T cell receptor beta chains below come from one sample, sequenced in a study of shared clonotypes between healthy human individuals. Some clones are missing from TCRdb's copy, which holds only in-frame ones; the method was immunoSEQ multiplex PCR. The sample lists 2 million to 2.5 million clones; approximately 94% were seen once. Sequencing used naive CD4+ T cells sorted from blood. The subset here: CD45RA+ positively selected. These receptors were taken from a man younger than 30 in good health.

Remarks on this clone: This specimen includes other DNA sequences encoding the same CDR3. The V and J genes are TRBV7-2 and TRBJ1-2, with D possibly being TRBD1 (6 bases). This CDR3 has 14 residues. V was trimmed by 1 base and J by 4 bases, leaving 10 bases between them. Germline V lookup: CDR1 SGHTA, CDR2 FQGNSA. CDR3 nucleotide sequence: TGTGCCAGCAGCTTAGGTCGGGGGCGCTATGGCTACACCTTC. Its translation is CASSLGRGRYGYTF.

This sequence joins TRBV6-5 and TRBJ2-7, with 12 bases lining up with TRBD1. The CDR3 length is 15 residues. Per germline, CDR1 MNHEY and CDR2 SVGAGI. J lost 5 bases, V lost 6 bases, and 8 bases had no gene match. This CDR3 is CASRAGTGGKNEQYF. The DNA of the CDR3 is TGTGCCAGCAGAGCCGGGACAGGGGGCAAAAACGAGCAGTACTTC.

This clone has only one observation. V and J are TRBV7-2 and TRBJ2-5; 10 bases match TRBD2. Germline CDR1 is SGHTA and CDR2 is FQGNSA. This CDR3 is 15 amino acids long. The J segment lost 7 bases and the V segment lost 4 bases, leaving 9 bases of the junction unmatched. The CDR3 sequence is CASSSPSGGRMTQYF. The CDR3 DNA sequence: TGTGCCAGCAGCTCCCCTAGCGGGGGACGTATGACCCAGTACTTC.

J is TRBJ1-5 and V is TRBV6-1, with D possibly TRBD1 on 5 matching bases. This CDR3 region has 14 residues. Germline loops: CDR1 MNHNS, CDR2 SASEGT. The V end lost 6 bases, the J end lost 0 bases, and 9 bases lay between the germline ends. In nucleotides, the CDR3 is TGTGCCAGCAGGGGGGGATATAGCAATCAGCCCCAGCATTTT. Protein sequence: CASRGGYSNQPQHF.

The V gene is TRBV2, the J gene TRBJ1-6; 12 nucleotides line up with TRBD1. This CDR3 comprises 14 residues. Losses at the gene ends were 6 bases for V and 9 bases for J; bases not matched to a gene: 3. Germline CDR1 reads SNHLY; CDR2 reads FYNNEI. The CDR3 here is CASRGDRGPSPLHF. The CDR3 region has the DNA TGTGCCAGCAGGGGGGACAGGGGGCCTTCACCCCTCCACTTT.

This rearrangement joins TRBV5-1 to TRBJ2-2; D perhaps matches TRBD1 (6 bases). The ends were cut back, 1 base at V and 3 bases at J, with 10 bases in the middle. The germline CDR1 and CDR2 sequences are SGHRS and YFSETQ. The CDR3 contains 15 residues. The CDR3 here is CASSLWGPDTGELFF. The CDR3 DNA reads as TGCGCCAGCAGCTTGTGGGGGCCTGACACCGGGGAGCTGTTTTTT.

The chain joins TRBV7-2 to TRBJ2-2, with D unresolved. V lost 3 bases to trimming and J lost 2 bases, with 7 bases between them. Germline CDR1 and CDR2: SGHTA and FQGNSA. The CDR3 loop spans 14 amino acids. DNA of the CDR3: TGTGCCAGCAGCTTTCTTAGCAACACCGGGGAGCTGTTTTTT. The encoded protein is CASSFLSNTGELFF.

This rearrangement joins TRBV6-1 to TRBJ2-7, with no clear D. From germline, CDR1 is MNHNS and CDR2 SASEGT. V gave up 1 base and J gave up 2 bases, with 9 bases separating them. The CDR3 has 14 amino acids. The CDR3 bases are TGTGCCAGCAGTGAAGTCGGCGTAGCCTACGAGCAGTACTTC. It yields the protein CASSEVGVAYEQYF.

On this clone itself: Other DNA sequences from this sample encode an identical CDR3 as well. This rearrangement joins TRBV5-1 to TRBJ2-2; D is perhaps TRBD2 (5 bases). This CDR3 has 14 amino acids. The germline V and J ends were trimmed by 5 bases and 5 bases, with 13 bases remaining between them. Germline V gives CDR1 SGHRS, CDR2 YFSETQ. CDR3 in amino acids: CASSPGLATGELFF. CDR3 coding DNA: TGCGCCAGCAGTCCCGGGTTAGCGACCGGGGAGCTGTTTTTT.

Concerning this clone itself: Other DNA sequences from this sample encode an identical CDR3 as well. CDR3 amino acids: CAWSGLAGFTDTQYF. CDR3 in DNA: TGTGCCTGGAGTGGACTAGCGGGTTTCACAGATACGCAGTATTTT. The chain is built from TRBV30 and TRBJ2-3; 10 positions agree with TRBD2. V was clipped by 1 base and J by 2 bases; unmatched bases: 3. CDR3 length: 15 residues. Germline V gives CDR1 GTSNPN, CDR2 SVGIG (reference sequence).

This chain joins TRBV6-6 and TRBJ1-4, with TRBD1 identical over 8 bases. CDR3 length equals 16 residues. The J segment lost 7 bases and the V segment lost 4 bases, leaving 11 bases of the junction unmatched. Germline loops: CDR1 MNHNY, CDR2 SVGAGI (reference sequence). The CDR3 here is CASSFTRQGPSEKLFF. CDR3 DNA sequence: TGTGCCAGCAGTTTCACGCGACAGGGGCCAAGTGAAAAACTGTTTTTT.

The count of this clone is one. Other DNA sequences in the same sample also yield this CDR3. The rearrangement uses TRBV6-5 and TRBJ2-7, with TRBD1 matching over 7 bases. This CDR3 comprises 13 residues. From germline, CDR1 is MNHEY and CDR2 SVGAGI. J lost 2 bases, V lost 8 bases, and 6 bases had no gene match. CDR3 protein: CASSRTGTYEQYF. Written as DNA, the CDR3 is TGTGCCAGCTCGCGGACAGGAACCTACGAGCAGTACTTC.

Concerning this clone itself: The same CDR3 can be traced to other DNA sequences in this sample. The CDR3 coding sequence is TGTGCCAGCAGCTTAGACGGGACCGAGCAGTACTTC. Protein: CASSLDGTEQYF. The V and J genes are TRBV7-2 and TRBJ2-7; D tentatively reads TRBD1 or TRBD2 (5 bases each). V dropped 1 base and J dropped 6 bases, with 7 bases sitting between them. CDR3 size: 12 residues. In germline, CDR1 is SGHTA, CDR2 FQGNSA.

There are a few counts of this clone. V is TRBV5-4 and J is TRBJ1-6; D remains ambiguous. V lost 0 bases and J lost 5, with 9 bases in between. CDR3 size: 15 residues. Germline CDR1 is SGHNT and CDR2 is YYREEE (reference sequence). The CDR3 nucleotides read TGTGCCAGCAGCTTGGTGGGGATGAATAATTCACCCCTCCACTTT. Amino acid sequence: CASSLVGMNNSPLHF. The full variable domain, its missing parts supplied by reference TRBV5-4 and TRBJ1-6, is ETGVTQSPTHLIKTRGQQVTLRCSSQSGHNTVSWYQQALGQGPQFIFQYYREEENGRGNFPPRFSGLQFPNYSSELNVNALELDDSALYLCASSLVGMNNSPLHFGNGTRLTVT.

CDR3 nucleotides: TGTGCCTGGAGTCCCTCCGGGAGGTGGGACATTCAGTACTTC. This sequence encodes CAWSPSGRWDIQYF. The chain is built from TRBV30 and TRBJ2-4; TRBD2 matches at 7 bases. From germline, CDR1 is GTSNPN and CDR2 SVGIG (reference sequence). The length of the CDR3 is 14 residues. V gave up 2 bases and J gave up 8 bases; unmatched junction bases: 9.

The V gene is TRBV7-6, the J gene TRBJ2-5; D gene unclear. This CDR3 is built from 13 residues. Trimming pared 2 bases from V and 1 base from J, leaving 5 bases between. Germline V gene data show CDR1 as SGHVS and CDR2 as FNYEAQ. As DNA, the CDR3 is TGTGCCAGCAGCTTACGGTTCCAAGAGACCCAGTACTTC. Protein sequence: CASSLRFQETQYF.

The J gene is TRBJ2-1, the V gene TRBV7-2; 8 positions agree with TRBD2. Germline CDR1 SGHTA, CDR2 FQGNSA. After removal of 1 base from V and 4 bases from J, the junction contained 3 bases not matched to a gene. The CDR3 extends over 15 amino acids. CDR3 sequence: CASSLGVAGYNEQFF. CDR3 in DNA: TGTGCCAGCAGCTTAGGAGTAGCGGGATACAATGAGCAGTTCTTC.

This chain connects TRBV5-1 to TRBJ2-3; 8 bases map to TRBD2. This CDR3 spans 16 amino acids. V dropped 0 bases and J dropped 2; count of bases not matched to a gene: 5. Germline-derived CDR1 and CDR2 are SGHRS and YFSETQ. CDR3 amino acids: CASSLEREGITDTQYF. In DNA, the CDR3 is TGCGCCAGCAGCTTGGAACGGGAGGGCATCACAGATACGCAGTATTTT.

V is TRBV28 and J is TRBJ2-5; D gene unclear. CDR3 length: 15 residues. V was pared by 2 bases and J by 2 bases, with 12 bases between. CDR1 and CDR2 (germline): MDHEN, SYDVKM. As DNA, the CDR3 is TGTGCCAGCAGTTTAGGAGCCCAGAGTCAAGAGACCCAGTACTTC. Its protein is CASSLGAQSQETQYF.

The rearrangement uses TRBV5-1 and TRBJ2-4; D possibly uses TRBD1 or TRBD2 (5 bases each). Germline V gives CDR1 SGHRS, CDR2 YFSETQ. The V end lost 0 bases, the J end lost 5 bases, and 15 bases lay between the germline ends. The CDR3 sequence is 16 residues long. CDR3 DNA sequence: TGCGCCAGCAGCTTGGTGGGTTGGGACGCTGAAAACATTCAGTACTTC. Translation gives CASSLVGWDAENIQYF.

There are a few counts of this clone. V usage is TRBV18 and J usage is TRBJ1-6, with 11 nucleotides matching TRBD1. The V gene's germline CDR1 is KGHSH and CDR2 LQKENI. The CDR3 is 15 amino acids. J lost 8 bases, V lost 3 bases, and 3 bases had no gene match. The CDR3 loop reads CASSPGQGADSPLHF. CDR3 coding DNA: TGTGCCAGCTCACCTGGACAGGGGGCAGATTCACCCCTCCACTTT.